These T cell receptor beta chains were read from a single sample in a study of T-cell memory formation after mild COVID-19. MiXCR, run by TCRdb on the 5' RACE reads, gives a single entry per CDR3 protein. The sample yields about 14,000 distinct CDR3 sequences, roughly 19% seen once. The sample taken for sequencing was PBMCs or a T cell subset sorted from them (not recorded which). Every receptor here comes from an adult woman who had mild COVID-19 (a few samples of this study predate the infection). Cell type and time point are not known. CDR3s include the opening cysteine and the closing phenylalanine or tryptophan. Fields, in order: D gene, clone size, J gene, V gene, CDR3 DNA, CDR3 protein. D genes are given only for firm matches. Not every row has a clone size; where given, it reads once, few, many or a size class.

TRBD1 | many | TRBJ2-7 | TRBV20-1 | TGCAGTGCTAAATCTTCCGGACAGGTTTCCTACGAGCAGTACTTC | CSAKSSGQVSYEQYF
NA | many | TRBJ1-3 | TRBV7-6 | TGTGCCAGCAGCCTGACAGACAGCACTGGAAACACCATATATTTT | CASSLTDSTGNTIYF
TRBD2 | many | TRBJ2-3 | TRBV2 | TGTGCCAGCCCCCCCGCGGGGACTAGCGGGTACACAGATACGCAGTATTTT | CASPPAGTSGYTDTQYF
NA | many | TRBJ2-7 | TRBV5-5 | TGTGCCAGCAGCTTGTATTGGGGGCCATCCTACGAGCAGTACTTC | CASSLYWGPSYEQYF
TRBD2 | NA | TRBJ2-3 | TRBV3-1 | TGTGCCAGCAGCCAAGATCCGCTCTTTAGCGGGGCGACAGATACGCAGTATTTT | CASSQDPLFSGATDTQYF
TRBD2 | many | TRBJ2-5 | TRBV6-2/TRBV6-3 | TGTGCCAGCAGTTACTCGAGACTAGCGGGGATTCAAGAGACCCAGTACTTC | CASSYSRLAGIQETQYF
TRBD2 | many | TRBJ2-1 | TRBV10-3 | TGTGCCATCAGGGGACTAGCGGCCTACAATGAGCAGTTCTTC | CAIRGLAAYNEQFF
NA | medium-sized | TRBJ2-5 | TRBV20-1 | TGCAGTGCTAGAGGAGACTGGGAAGAGACCCAGTACTTC | CSARGDWEETQYF
NA | many | TRBJ2-1 | TRBV10-3 | TGTGCCATCAGTGAAGGCAGGGAGAATGAGCAGTTCTTC | CAISEGRENEQFF
TRBD1 | many | TRBJ1-5 | TRBV7-9 | TGTGCCAGCAACCAGGGGGGGAGCAATCAGCCCCAGCATTTT | CASNQGGSNQPQHF
NA | many | TRBJ1-2 | TRBV6-2/TRBV6-3 | TGTGCCAGCAGTTACGGCGGGGCGGAGAATGGCTACACCTTC | CASSYGGAENGYTF
NA | NA | TRBJ2-3 | TRBV12-3/TRBV12-4 | TGTGCCAGCAGGACGGGACTTAGGGGCACAGATACGCAGTATTTT | CASRTGLRGTDTQYF
NA | many | TRBJ2-7 | TRBV7-2 | TGTGCCAGCAGCCCTGAGGTGCCCTACGAGCAGTACTTC | CASSPEVPYEQYF
NA | many | TRBJ1-4 | TRBV7-9 | TGTGCCAGCAGCTTAGCCGGGGGGACTCAAAATGAAAAACTGTTTTTT | CASSLAGGTQNEKLFF
NA | many | TRBJ2-7 | TRBV15 | TGTGCCACCAGCACCCAGCAGCAGGGACCTTGGATGGGCGAGCAGTACTTC | CATSTQQQGPWMGEQYF
TRBD2 | NA | TRBJ2-2 | TRBV6-4 | TGTGCCAGCAGTGACGGGACTAGCACCGGGGAGCTGTTTTTT | CASSDGTSTGELFF
TRBD1 | NA | TRBJ2-3 | TRBV9 | TGTGCCAGCGGAAAGGGGACAGCACACACAGATACGCAGTATTTT | CASGKGTAHTDTQYF
TRBD1 | NA | TRBJ1-2 | TRBV18 | TGTGCCAGCTCACCAGGGACAGCCAACTATGGCTACACCTTC | CASSPGTANYGYTF
TRBD1 | NA | TRBJ2-3 | TRBV11-3 | TGTGCCAGCAGCTCCTGGGACAGGGGCCCAGATACGCAGTATTTT | CASSSWDRGPDTQYF
NA | many | TRBJ2-1 | TRBV2 | TGTGCCAGCAGGGCCTACCAGGGCCTTATCTATAACAATGAGCAGTTCTTC | CASRAYQGLIYNNEQFF
TRBD1 | many | TRBJ1-2 | TRBV19 | TGTGCCAGTAGTATAGATTCGGGACAGTTTGGCTACACCTTC | CASSIDSGQFGYTF
NA | many | TRBJ1-1 | TRBV19 | TGTGCCAGTAGTACCTACGTTCTCCCCGTACTGAACACTGAAGCTTTCTTT | CASSTYVLPVLNTEAFF
TRBD1 | many | TRBJ1-2 | TRBV6-1 | TGTGCCAGCAGTGGCGGACAGGGGAGGGATGGCTACACCTTC | CASSGGQGRDGYTF
NA | many | TRBJ1-1 | TRBV12-3/TRBV12-4 | TGTGCCAGCAGTTTTTCCAGTGAAGCTTTCTTT | CASSFSSEAFF
NA | many | TRBJ2-3 | TRBV5-1 | TGCGCCAGCAGCTACGAGGGCGCGAGGGGAGATACGCAGTATTTT | CASSYEGARGDTQYF
NA | many | TRBJ2-3 | TRBV30 | TGTGCCTGGAGTGAAGGGACTAGCACAGATACGCAGTATTTT | CAWSEGTSTDTQYF
TRBD1 | NA | TRBJ2-3 | TRBV6-2/TRBV6-3 | TGTGCCAGCAGTTACCCCGGGACAGGGTTCTACGAGCAGTATTTT | CASSYPGTGFYEQYF
NA | many | TRBJ1-5 | TRBV6-6 | TGTGCCACCGGGATACAGGGAATCCATAGCAATCAGCCCCAGCATTTT | CATGIQGIHSNQPQHF
NA | many | TRBJ1-5 | TRBV30 | TGTGCCTGGCGGACCCGGGGCAATCAGCCCCAGCATTTT | CAWRTRGNQPQHF
NA | NA | TRBJ2-1 | TRBV23-1 | TGCGCCAGCAGTCAATCCTATCAGGTTTTAGGAAATGAGCAGTTCTTC | CASSQSYQVLGNEQFF
NA | NA | TRBJ2-2 | TRBV7-2 | TGTGCCAGCAGCTTAGGGTCCTACTGGGCCGGGGAGCTGTTTTTT | CASSLGSYWAGELFF
TRBD2 | many | TRBJ2-1 | TRBV5-1 | TGCGCCAGCAGCTTGGAAGCGGGGGGACTCTCCTACAATGAGCAGTTCTTC | CASSLEAGGLSYNEQFF
NA | many | TRBJ2-7 | TRBV10-3 | TGTGCCATCAGTCCCCTCGGGGGTAGGGCCCACGAGCAGTACTTC | CAISPLGGRAHEQYF
NA | many | TRBJ1-5 | TRBV27 | TGTGCCAGCAGTAGTGGGGTAGTCAATCAGCCCCAGCATTTT | CASSSGVVNQPQHF
NA | many | TRBJ2-7 | TRBV21-1 | TGTGCCAGCAGCTTACAGGGCCACGAGCAGTACTTC | CASSLQGHEQYF
TRBD1 | many | TRBJ2-1 | TRBV25-1 | TGTGCCAGCAGTGAAAATCTGGGCAGGGGGCATTCGAATGAGCAGTTCTTC | CASSENLGRGHSNEQFF
NA | many | TRBJ1-5 | TRBV12-3/TRBV12-4 | TGTGCCAGCAGTAAGACAGGAGATAGCAATCAGCCCCAGCATTTT | CASSKTGDSNQPQHF
NA | many | TRBJ2-7 | TRBV30 | TGTGCCTGGAGTGTACTGTCTGACTCCTACGAGCAGTACTTC | CAWSVLSDSYEQYF
NA | many | TRBJ1-2 | TRBV29-1 | TGCAGCGTTGACGTCCGGGGGGAGTATGGCTACACCTTC | CSVDVRGEYGYTF
TRBD1 | many | TRBJ1-5 | TRBV20-1 | TGCAGTGCTAGATTGGTTGGGACAGGGATCTATAGCAATCAGCCCCAGCATTTT | CSARLVGTGIYSNQPQHF
NA | many | TRBJ2-1 | TRBV29-1 | TGCAGCGCTCCGGGACCATCCTACAATGAGCAGTTCTTC | CSAPGPSYNEQFF
NA | many | TRBJ1-4 | TRBV20-1 | TGCAGTGCTAGACCCCCCCAGAGAGAAAAACTGTTTTTT | CSARPPQREKLFF
TRBD1 | few | TRBJ2-5 | TRBV19 | TGTGCCACCCAGACCTTTCATACAGGGGGCCGGGGGACCCAGTACTTC | CATQTFHTGGRGTQYF
NA | many | TRBJ1-2 | TRBV4-1 | TGCGCCAGCAGAGGGGACACCAATAACTATGGCTACACCTTC | CASRGDTNNYGYTF
NA | medium-sized | TRBJ2-1 | TRBV4-2 | TGTGCCAGCAGCCAAGATAAGATGGGGCCCAGCTCCTACAATGAGCAGTTCTTC | CASSQDKMGPSSYNEQFF
NA | NA | TRBJ2-3 | TRBV20-1 | TGCAGCGGAGAGCCCACAGATACGCAGTATTTT | CSGEPTDTQYF
NA | many | TRBJ2-1 | TRBV29-1 | TGCAGCGTACTACTAGCCATAGCAAACAATGAGCAGTTCTTC | CSVLLAIANNEQFF